One sample yielded the 21 T cell receptor beta chains listed below, sequenced in a study of molecular identifiers for immune sequencing clone quantification. From the PCR reads, TCRdb called clonotypes with MiXCR, one entry per CDR3 protein. Seen here are 460,000 or so distinct CDR3 sequences, around 25% observed once, and the top ten hold about 0.75%. Material for sequencing was naive CD8+ T cells from blood, with Jurkat cell RNA spiked in. Subset here: FACS-sorted CD8+CD4-CCR7+CD45RA+ naive T cells. The source of these receptors is a human donor in good health. Some libraries in this study had Jurkat cell RNA spiked in.

The J gene is TRBJ2-6, the V gene TRBV7-9; tentatively, D is TRBD1 or TRBD2 (6 bases each). The germline CDR1 and CDR2 sequences are SEHNR and FQNEAQ (reference sequence). The CDR3 totals 18 residues. V lost 5 bases and J 2 bases, leaving 19 bases between the germline ends. The CDR3 bases are TGTGCCAGCAGCCCCTCCACGGGGGCGCGTCCTGGGGCCAACGTCCTGACTTTC. It encodes CASSPSTGARPGANVLTF.

Worth noting for this clonotype: Since a much larger clone is just one base distant, this may be a read error. This chain joins TRBV12-3 or TRBV12-4 and TRBJ1-5; unclear D gene. CDR3 length: 13 amino acids. CDR3 region: CASNLNGNQPQHF. The CDR3 coding sequence is TGTGCCAGCAATTTAAACGGGAATCAGCCCCAGCATTTT.

The chain couples TRBV4-3 to TRBJ2-5, with 10 bases fitting TRBD1. The length of the CDR3 is 16 residues. The germline V gene encodes CDR1 LGHNA and CDR2 YSLEER. After removal of 3 bases from V and 2 bases from J, the junction contained 6 bases not matched to a gene. This CDR3 reads CASSQWTGGVQETQYF. The CDR3 DNA reads TGCGCCAGCAGCCAGTGGACAGGGGGGGTACAAGAGACCCAGTACTTC.

Notes on this clonotype: Germline is not matched at one junction end, which may reflect a read error. The chain recombines TRBV5-3 with TRBJ2-7; D unresolved. TRBV5-3 is designated an ORF whose function remains uncertain. This CDR3 is built from 15 residues. The CDR3 sequence is CASSFSPLAPYEQYF. CDR3 nucleotides: TGTGCCAGCAGCTTTTCCCCCCTGGCGCCCTACGAGCAGTACTTC.

This clonotype was seen more than once but under ten times. V and J are TRBV6-6 and TRBJ1-2; no clear D. Trimming took off 0 bases at V and 10 bases at J, with 9 bases between the two ends. The germline gives CDR1 MNHNY, CDR2 SVGAGI (reference sequence). CDR3 length: 12 amino acids. This CDR3 is CASSYSEGYYTF. DNA of the CDR3: TGTGCCAGCAGTTACTCTGAGGGATACTACACCTTC.

As to this clonotype: Compared with germline, one end of the junction differs, possibly owing to a read error. The rearrangement joins TRBV9 to TRBJ1-1; D is unresolved. The CDR3 runs to 17 residues. Germline V gene data show CDR1 as SGDLS and CDR2 as YYNGEE. The CDR3: CASTLLEDAGMNTQAFF. The CDR3 nucleotides are TGTGCCAGCACCCTCTTGGAAGACGCTGGGATGAACACTCAAGCTTTCTTT.

Comments on this clonotype: A much larger clone lies a single base off, so this may be a read error. The final CDR3 position lacks the conserved phenylalanine or tryptophan, pointing to a likely read error. The chain combines TRBV20-1 with TRBJ2-5; TRBD2 matches 11 bases. The CDR3 sequence is 16 residues long. Unmatched junction bases numbered 11, after V lost 6 bases and J lost 2 bases. Germline CDR1 is DFQATT and CDR2 is SNEGSKA (reference sequence). The CDR3 sequence is CSALLTSGAFQETQYL. CDR3 in DNA: TGCAGTGCCCTCCTGACTAGCGGGGCCTTTCAAGAGACCCAGTACCTC.

As for this clonotype: Lacking the conserved final phenylalanine or tryptophan, this CDR3 likely reflects a read error. The V and J genes are TRBV7-2 and TRBJ2-7, with D unresolved. V lost 1 base, J lost 2 bases, and 9 bases lay in between. The CDR3 runs 14 residues. CDR1 is SGHTA and CDR2 is FQGNSA in the germline V gene. The CDR3, as DNA: TGTGCCAGCAGCTTAGAAGGACGAGCCTACGAGCAGTACTCC. It codes for CASSLEGRAYEQYS.

This sequence joins TRBV3-1 and TRBJ2-2; D unresolved. Germline CDR1 and CDR2: LGHDT and YNNKEL (reference sequence). V lost 0 bases and J 5 bases, leaving 7 bases between the germline ends. The CDR3 length is 14 residues. CDR3 sequence (DNA): TGTGCCAGCAGCCAAGATGCAGGTACCGGGGAGCTGTTTTTT. Amino acids: CASSQDAGTGELFF.

DNA for the CDR3: TGCGCCAGCACCGAGGCCAGCCGTATCGTGGAAAAACTGTTTTTT. As protein: CASTEASRIVEKLFF. The chain recombines TRBV10-2 with TRBJ1-4; D is uncertain. Germline V lookup: CDR1 WSHSY, CDR2 SAAADI. The length of the CDR3 is 15 residues. Trimming removed 7 bases from V and 8 bases from J, with 20 bases in between.

Worth noting for this clonotype: The CDR3 does not end in the conserved phenylalanine or tryptophan, so this is likely a read error. The genes are TRBV12-3 or TRBV12-4 and TRBJ1-1, with D uncertain. The CDR3 loop spans 14 amino acids. V was trimmed by 3 bases and J by 6 bases, leaving 14 bases between them. For the CDR3, the DNA is TGTGCCAGCAGTTTGGGCCATGACGTCGCTGAAGCTTTCCTT. It codes for CASSLGHDVAEAFL.

This clonotype was counted a few times. This rearrangement joins TRBV9 to TRBJ2-7; D not resolved. Germline lookup yields CDR1 SGDLS and CDR2 YYNGEE. The CDR3 sequence is 13 residues long. Between the trimmed V and J ends, which lost 0 bases and 6 bases, there was a span of 10 bases. CDR3 sequence: CASSVGAGGEQYF. CDR3 nucleotide sequence: TGTGCCAGCAGCGTAGGGGCAGGCGGCGAGCAGTACTTC.

This clonotype was picked up a small number of times. This chain uses TRBV7-6 with TRBJ2-5; 7 bases agree with TRBD2. Per germline, CDR1 SGHVS and CDR2 FNYEAQ. V gave up 5 bases and J gave up 4 bases; unmatched junction bases: 19. The CDR3 sequence is 18 residues long. DNA for the CDR3: TGTGCCAGCAGCGCCCCCGCCACGACTAGCCCGAGAGGAGAGACCCAGTACTTC. It specifies CASSAPATTSPRGETQYF.

This clonotype came up many times. The genes are TRBV4-3 and TRBJ2-5; 10 bases map to TRBD1. This CDR3 has 15 residues. From germline, CDR1 is LGHNA and CDR2 YSLEER. J lost 4 bases, V lost 0 bases, and 2 bases had no gene match. DNA of the CDR3: TGCGCCAGCAGCCAAGAGGACAGGGGGGGAGAGACCCAGTACTTC. Translation: CASSQEDRGGETQYF.

This clonotype was found many times. The chain links TRBV4-1 to TRBJ2-7, with TRBD2 as a possible D gene (6 bases). CDR1 and CDR2 from the germline V gene are MGHRA and YSYEKL. This CDR3 has 13 amino acids. The V and J ends lost 4 bases and 6 bases respectively, with 13 bases between them. The CDR3 loop is CASSPGGLSEQYF. DNA for the CDR3: TGCGCCAGCAGCCCCGGGGGACTCTCCGAGCAGTACTTC.

V and J are TRBV7-3 and TRBJ2-3; the match to TRBD1 covers 9 bases. Germline V gene lookup returns CDR1 SGHTA and CDR2 FQGTGA. The CDR3 contains 17 residues. V was pared by 5 bases and J by 2 bases, with 11 bases of the junction left unmatched. As DNA, the CDR3 is TGTGCCAGCAGCCCCGGATTGGGGACAGGGATCACAGATACGCAGTATTTT. Translation gives CASSPGLGTGITDTQYF.

As to this clonotype: The CDR3 does not end in the conserved phenylalanine or tryptophan, so this is likely a read error. The chain uses TRBV10-3 and TRBJ2-3, with TRBD1 identical over 7 bases. The V gene end was trimmed by 7 bases and the J gene end by 3 bases; junction bases not matched to a gene: 10. Germline CDR1 and CDR2: ENHRY and SYGVKD. The CDR3 consists of 15 residues. In nucleotides, the CDR3 is TGTGCCATCAAGGATCAAGGGGGCACGACAGATACGCAGTATTTA. It translates to CAIKDQGGTTDTQYL.

This clonotype was seen only a few times. CDR3 DNA: TGTGCCAGCAGCCAATCGTTTTCGGGACAGGGGAACGAGCAGTACTTC. It yields the protein CASSQSFSGQGNEQYF. The chain couples TRBV16 to TRBJ2-7; 10 positions match TRBD1. The length of the CDR3 is 16 residues. V lost 0 bases, J lost 5 bases, and 7 bases stayed unmatched. CDR1 and CDR2 (germline): KGHSY, FQNENV.

The V call is TRBV19, the J call TRBJ1-4, with a possible D match to TRBD1 (6 bases). CDR3 length: 14 residues. The V gene's germline CDR1 is LNHDA and CDR2 SQIVND (reference sequence). Between the trimmed V and J ends, which lost 3 bases and 7 bases, there was a span of 12 bases. The CDR3 DNA follows: TGTGCCAGTAGTATCCTAGGACAGACTGAAAAACTGTTTTTT. Its protein product is CASSILGQTEKLFF.

There are a few counts of this clonotype. V gene TRBV11-2 combines with J gene TRBJ1-1; the match to TRBD1 covers 9 bases. Trimming removed 1 base from V and 5 bases from J; junction bases left unmatched: 11. CDR3 size: 17 residues. Germline V gene lookup returns CDR1 SGHAT and CDR2 FQNNGV. CDR3 amino acids: CASSLVIQGARGTEAFF. The CDR3 DNA follows: TGTGCCAGCAGCTTAGTGATACAGGGGGCGCGAGGAACTGAAGCTTTCTTT.

This clonotype was counted a few times. This chain connects TRBV9 to TRBJ2-1; 9 positions agree with TRBD2. Germline V gene data show CDR1 as SGDLS and CDR2 as YYNGEE. This CDR3 is built from 17 residues. Germline trimming cut 2 bases from V and 6 bases from J; bases unmatched to any gene: 12. CDR3 nucleotides: TGTGCCAGCAGCGTTTCTGGCGGGGGGGCCGTTCTCAATGAGCAGTTCTTC. Encoded protein: CASSVSGGGAVLNEQFF.